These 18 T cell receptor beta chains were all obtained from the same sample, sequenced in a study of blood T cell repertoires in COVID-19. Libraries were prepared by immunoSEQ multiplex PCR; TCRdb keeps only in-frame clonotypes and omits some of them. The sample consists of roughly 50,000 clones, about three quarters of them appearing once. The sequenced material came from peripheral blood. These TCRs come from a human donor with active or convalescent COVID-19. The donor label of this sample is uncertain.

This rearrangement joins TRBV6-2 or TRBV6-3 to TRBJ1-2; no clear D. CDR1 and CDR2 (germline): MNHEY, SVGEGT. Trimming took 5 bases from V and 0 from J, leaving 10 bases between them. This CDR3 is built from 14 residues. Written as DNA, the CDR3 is TGTGCCAGCAGTCATCGACTGCCTAACTATGGCTACACCTTC. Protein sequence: CASSHRLPNYGYTF.

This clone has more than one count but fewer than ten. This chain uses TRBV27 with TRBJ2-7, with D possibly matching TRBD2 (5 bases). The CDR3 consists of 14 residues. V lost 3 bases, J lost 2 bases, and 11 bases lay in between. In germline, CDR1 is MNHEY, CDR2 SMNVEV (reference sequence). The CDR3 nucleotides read TGTGCCAGCAGTTTGAAAAGCGGAACCTACGAGCAGTACTTC. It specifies CASSLKSGTYEQYF.

CDR3 amino acids: CASTGGGGGETQYF. For the CDR3, the DNA is TGTGCCAGTACTGGCGGGGGAGGGGGAGAGACCCAGTACTTC. The J gene is TRBJ2-5, the V gene TRBV19; maybe TRBD2 (7 bases). This CDR3 region has 14 residues. CDR1 and CDR2 (germline): LNHDA, SQIVND (reference sequence). The V gene lost 7 bases and the J gene lost 4 bases, with 16 bases spanning the gap.

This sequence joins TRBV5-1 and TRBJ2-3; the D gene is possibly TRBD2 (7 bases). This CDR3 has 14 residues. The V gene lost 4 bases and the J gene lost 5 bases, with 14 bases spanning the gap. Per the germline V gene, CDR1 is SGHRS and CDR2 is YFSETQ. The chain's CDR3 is CASSPVGGRDTQYF. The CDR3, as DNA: TGCGCCAGCAGCCCCGTGGGGGGGCGAGATACGCAGTATTTT.

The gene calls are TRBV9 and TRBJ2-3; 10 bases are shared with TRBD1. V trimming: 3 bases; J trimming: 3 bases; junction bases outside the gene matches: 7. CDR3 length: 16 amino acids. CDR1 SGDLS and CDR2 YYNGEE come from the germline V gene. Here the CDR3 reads CASSARTGGRTDTQYF. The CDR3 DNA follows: TGTGCCAGCAGCGCGAGGACAGGGGGTCGTACAGATACGCAGTATTTT. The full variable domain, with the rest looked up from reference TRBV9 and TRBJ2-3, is DSGVTQTPKHLITATGQRVTLRCSPRSGDLSVYWYQQSLDQGLQFLIQYYNGEERAKGNILERFSAQQFPDLHSELNLSSLELGDSALYFCASSARTGGRTDTQYFGPGTRLTVL.

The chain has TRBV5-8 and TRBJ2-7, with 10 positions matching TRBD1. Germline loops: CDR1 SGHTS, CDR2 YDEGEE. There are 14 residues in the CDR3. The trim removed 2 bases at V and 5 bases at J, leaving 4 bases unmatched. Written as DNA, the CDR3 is TGTGCCAGCAGCTTAATGACAGGGGGCGACGAGCAGTACTTC. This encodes CASSLMTGGDEQYF.

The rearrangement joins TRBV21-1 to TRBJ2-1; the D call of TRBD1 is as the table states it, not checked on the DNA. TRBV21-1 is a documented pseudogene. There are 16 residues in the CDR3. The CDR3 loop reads CASSKGGQGGYNEQFF. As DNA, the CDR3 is TGTGCCAGCAGCAAAGGGGGACAGGGGGGATACAATGAGCAGTTCTTC.

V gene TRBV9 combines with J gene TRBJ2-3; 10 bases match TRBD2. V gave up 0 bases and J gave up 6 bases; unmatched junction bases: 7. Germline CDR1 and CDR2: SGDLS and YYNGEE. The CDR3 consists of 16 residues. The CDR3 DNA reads TGTGCCAGCAGCGTAGACCCTAGCGGGGGAGGTGATACGCAGTATTTT. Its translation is CASSVDPSGGGDTQYF.

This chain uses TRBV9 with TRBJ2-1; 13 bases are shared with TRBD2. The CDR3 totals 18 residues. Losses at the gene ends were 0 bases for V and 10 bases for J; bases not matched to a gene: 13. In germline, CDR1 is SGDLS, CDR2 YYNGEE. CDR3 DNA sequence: TGTGCCAGCAGCGTAGCAGTGTTCGGGACTAGCGGGATAGGAGAGCAGTTCTTC. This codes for CASSVAVFGTSGIGEQFF.

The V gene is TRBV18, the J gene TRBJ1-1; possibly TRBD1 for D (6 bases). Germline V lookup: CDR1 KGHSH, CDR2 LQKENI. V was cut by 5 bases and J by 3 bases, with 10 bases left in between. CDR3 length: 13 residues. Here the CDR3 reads CASSWGPDTEAFF. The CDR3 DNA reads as TGTGCCAGCTCATGGGGGCCGGACACTGAAGCTTTCTTT.

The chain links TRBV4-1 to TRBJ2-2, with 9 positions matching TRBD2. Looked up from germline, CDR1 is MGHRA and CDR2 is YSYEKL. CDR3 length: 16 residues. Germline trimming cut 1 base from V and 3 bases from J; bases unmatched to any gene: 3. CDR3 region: CASSQVAGGDTGELFF. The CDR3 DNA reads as TGCGCCAGCAGCCAAGTTGCGGGAGGGGACACCGGGGAGCTGTTTTTT.

CDR3 protein: CASGTSGYNEQFF. The CDR3 coding sequence is TGTGCCAGCGGGACTAGCGGTTACAATGAGCAGTTCTTC. The rearrangement uses TRBV5-4 and TRBJ2-1; 11 positions match TRBD2. This CDR3 region has 13 residues. After removal of 7 bases from V and 4 bases from J, the junction contained 1 base not matched to a gene. The germline V gene encodes CDR1 SGHNT and CDR2 YYREEE (reference sequence). Drawing the rest from reference TRBV5-4 and TRBJ2-1, the complete variable domain is ETGVTQSPTHLIKTRGQQVTLRCSSQSGHNTVSWYQQALGQGPQFIFQYYREEENGRGNFPPRFSGLQFPNYSSELNVNALELDDSALYLCASGTSGYNEQFFGPGTRLTVL.

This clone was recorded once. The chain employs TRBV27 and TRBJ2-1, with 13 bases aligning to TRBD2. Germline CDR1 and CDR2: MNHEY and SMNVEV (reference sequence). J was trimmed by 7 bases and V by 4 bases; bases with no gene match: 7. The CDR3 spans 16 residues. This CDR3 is CASSSRLAGGLNEQFF. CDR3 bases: TGTGCCAGCAGTTCCAGACTAGCGGGAGGCTTGAATGAGCAGTTCTTC.

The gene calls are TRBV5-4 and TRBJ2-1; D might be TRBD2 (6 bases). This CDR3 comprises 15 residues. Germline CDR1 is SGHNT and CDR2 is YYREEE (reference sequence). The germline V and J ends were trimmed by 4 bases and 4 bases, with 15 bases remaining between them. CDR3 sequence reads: CASSLPRGLYNEQFF. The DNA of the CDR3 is TGTGCCAGCAGCCTTCCGCGGGGTTTATACAATGAGCAGTTCTTC. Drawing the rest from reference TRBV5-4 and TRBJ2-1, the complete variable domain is ETGVTQSPTHLIKTRGQQVTLRCSSQSGHNTVSWYQQALGQGPQFIFQYYREEENGRGNFPPRFSGLQFPNYSSELNVNALELDDSALYLCASSLPRGLYNEQFFGPGTRLTVL.

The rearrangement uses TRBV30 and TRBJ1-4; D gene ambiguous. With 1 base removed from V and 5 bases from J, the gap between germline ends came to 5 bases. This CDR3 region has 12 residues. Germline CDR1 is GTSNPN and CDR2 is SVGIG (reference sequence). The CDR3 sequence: CAWSAVNEKLFF. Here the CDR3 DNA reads TGTGCCTGGAGTGCGGTCAATGAAAAACTGTTTTTT.

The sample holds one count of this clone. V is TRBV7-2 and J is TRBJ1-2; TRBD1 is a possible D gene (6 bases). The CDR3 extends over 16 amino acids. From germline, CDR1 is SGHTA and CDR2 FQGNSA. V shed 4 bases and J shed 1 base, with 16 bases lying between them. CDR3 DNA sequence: TGTGCCAGCAGCTCCCATCAGGGAGGGGGTAACTATGGCTACACCTTC. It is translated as CASSSHQGGGNYGYTF.

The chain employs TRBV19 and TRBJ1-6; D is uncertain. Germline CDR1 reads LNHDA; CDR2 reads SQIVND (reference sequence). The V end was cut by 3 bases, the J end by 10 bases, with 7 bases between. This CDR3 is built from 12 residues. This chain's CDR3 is CASSMERSPLHF. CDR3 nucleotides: TGTGCCAGTAGTATGGAGCGATCACCCCTCCACTTT. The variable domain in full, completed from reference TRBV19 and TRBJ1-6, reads DGGITQSPKYLFRKEGQNVTLSCEQNLNHDAMYWYRQDPGQGLRLIYYSQIVNDFQKGDIAEGYSVSREKKESFPLTVTSAQKNPTAFYLCASSMERSPLHFGNGTRLTVT.

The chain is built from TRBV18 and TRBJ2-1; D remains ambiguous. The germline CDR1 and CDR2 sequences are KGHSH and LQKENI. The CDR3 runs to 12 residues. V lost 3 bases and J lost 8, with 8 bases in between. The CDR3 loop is CASSPPTDEQFF. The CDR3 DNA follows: TGTGCCAGCTCACCCCCCACGGATGAGCAGTTCTTC.